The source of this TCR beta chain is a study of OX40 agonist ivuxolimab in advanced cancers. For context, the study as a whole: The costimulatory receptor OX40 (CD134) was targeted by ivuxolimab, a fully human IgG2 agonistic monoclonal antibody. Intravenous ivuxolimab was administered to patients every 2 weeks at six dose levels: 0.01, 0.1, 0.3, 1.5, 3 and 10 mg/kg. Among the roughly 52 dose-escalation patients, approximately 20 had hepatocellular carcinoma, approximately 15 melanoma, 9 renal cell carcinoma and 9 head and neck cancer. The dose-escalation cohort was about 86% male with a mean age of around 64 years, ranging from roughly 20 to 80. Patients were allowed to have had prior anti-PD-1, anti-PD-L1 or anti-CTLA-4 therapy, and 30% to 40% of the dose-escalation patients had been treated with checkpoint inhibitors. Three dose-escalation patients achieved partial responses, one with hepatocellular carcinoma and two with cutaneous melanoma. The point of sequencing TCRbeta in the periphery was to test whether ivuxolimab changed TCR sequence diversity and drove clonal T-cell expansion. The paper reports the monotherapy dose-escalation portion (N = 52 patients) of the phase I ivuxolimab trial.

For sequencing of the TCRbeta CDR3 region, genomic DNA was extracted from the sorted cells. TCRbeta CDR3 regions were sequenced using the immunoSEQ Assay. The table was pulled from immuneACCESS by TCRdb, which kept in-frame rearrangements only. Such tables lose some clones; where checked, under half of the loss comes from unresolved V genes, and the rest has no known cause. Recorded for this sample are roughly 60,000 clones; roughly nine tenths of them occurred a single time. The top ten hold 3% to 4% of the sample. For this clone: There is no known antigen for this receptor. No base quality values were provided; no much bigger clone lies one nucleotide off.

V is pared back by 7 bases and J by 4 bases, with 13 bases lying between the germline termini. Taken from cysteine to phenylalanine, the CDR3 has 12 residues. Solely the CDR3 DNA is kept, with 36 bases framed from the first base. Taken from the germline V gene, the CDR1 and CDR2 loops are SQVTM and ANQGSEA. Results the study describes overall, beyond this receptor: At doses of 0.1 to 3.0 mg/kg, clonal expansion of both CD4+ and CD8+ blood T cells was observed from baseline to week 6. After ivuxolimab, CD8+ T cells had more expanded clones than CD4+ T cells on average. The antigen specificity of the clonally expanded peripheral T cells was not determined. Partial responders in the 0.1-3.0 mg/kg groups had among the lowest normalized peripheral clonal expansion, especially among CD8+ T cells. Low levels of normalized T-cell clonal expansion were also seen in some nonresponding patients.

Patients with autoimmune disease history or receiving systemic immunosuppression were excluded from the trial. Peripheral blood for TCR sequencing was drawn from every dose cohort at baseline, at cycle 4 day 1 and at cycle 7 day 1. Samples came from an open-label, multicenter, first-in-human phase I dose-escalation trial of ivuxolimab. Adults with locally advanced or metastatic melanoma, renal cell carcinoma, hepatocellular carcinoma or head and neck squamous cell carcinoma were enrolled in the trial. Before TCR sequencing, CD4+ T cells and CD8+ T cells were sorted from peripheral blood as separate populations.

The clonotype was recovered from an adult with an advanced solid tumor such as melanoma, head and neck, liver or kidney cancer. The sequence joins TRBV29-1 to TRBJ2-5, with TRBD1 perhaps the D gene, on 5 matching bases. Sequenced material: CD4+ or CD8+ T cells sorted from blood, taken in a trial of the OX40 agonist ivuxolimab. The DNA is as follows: TGCAGCGGGATTGGGGCGTCAGAGACCCAGTACTTC. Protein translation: CSGIGASETQYF. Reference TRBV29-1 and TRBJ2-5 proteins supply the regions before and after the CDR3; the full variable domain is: SAVISQKPSRDICQRGTSLTIQCQVDSQVTMMFWYRQQPGQSLTLIATANQGSEATYESGFVIDKFPISRPNLTFSTLTVSNMSPEDSSIYLCSGIGASETQYFGPGTRLLVL.